This entry concerns a single T cell receptor beta chain. These data originate in a study of OX40 agonist ivuxolimab in advanced cancers. Sequenced by immunoSEQ multiplex PCR; TCRdb stores in-frame clones only, minus some. This table holds under 80,000 clones, about nine tenths found once. CDR1 SEHNR and CDR2 FQNEAQ come from the germline V gene (reference sequence). This CDR3 has 17 amino acids. The ends were cut back, 4 bases at V and 3 bases at J, with 21 bases in the middle. The starting material was CD4+ or CD8+ T cells sorted from blood, obtained in a trial of the OX40 agonist ivuxolimab. The clonotype originates from an adult with an advanced solid tumor such as melanoma, head and neck, liver or kidney cancer. This sequence joins TRBV7-9 and TRBJ1-1; D not resolved. The CDR3 nucleotides read TGTGCCAGCAGCTCCCAGCTAAATCAGGATGGGGACACTGAAGCTTTCTTT. Encoded protein: CASSSQLNQDGDTEAFF.